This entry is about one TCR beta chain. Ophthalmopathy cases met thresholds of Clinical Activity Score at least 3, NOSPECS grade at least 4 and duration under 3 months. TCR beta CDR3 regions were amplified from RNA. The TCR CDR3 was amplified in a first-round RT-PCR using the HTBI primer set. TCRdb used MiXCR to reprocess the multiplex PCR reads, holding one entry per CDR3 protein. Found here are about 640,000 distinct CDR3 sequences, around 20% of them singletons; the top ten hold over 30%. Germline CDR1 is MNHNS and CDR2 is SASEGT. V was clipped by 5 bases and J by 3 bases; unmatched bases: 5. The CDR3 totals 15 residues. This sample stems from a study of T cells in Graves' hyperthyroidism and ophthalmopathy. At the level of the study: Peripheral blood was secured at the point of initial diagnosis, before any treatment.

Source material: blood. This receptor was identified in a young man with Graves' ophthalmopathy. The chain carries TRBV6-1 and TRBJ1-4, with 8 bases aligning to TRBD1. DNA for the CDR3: TGTGCCAGCAGTCTCCAGGGGGCGGCTAATGAAAAACTGTTTTTT. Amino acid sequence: CASSLQGAANEKLFF.